Presented here are 5 T cell receptor beta chains from one specimen sequenced in a study of T cells expressing NK-cell markers. TCRdb reprocessed the 5' RACE reads; each CDR3 protein has one entry and no DNA is given. The data show a few hundred thousand distinct CDR3 sequences, and the top ten clones hold around 5.3%. The sequencing sample was made of blood T cells: a sorted CD56 or NKG2C T cell subset, CD4+ or CD8+ T cells, or bulk PBMC T cells (not recorded which). These receptors were collected from a man aged 18-70 years in good health.

This chain uses TRBV7-2 with TRBJ2-3; TCRdb returns TRBD2, unconfirmable since there is no DNA. Germline V CDR1 and CDR2: SGHTA, FQGNSA. The CDR3 has 16 amino acids. CDR3 in amino acids: CASSSRLAGGRGTQYF.

CDR3 in amino acids: CASSQLLAADTQYF. This rearrangement joins TRBV4-2 to TRBJ2-3; TCRdb's assignment of TRBD2 cannot be checked, as there is no DNA. The CDR3 totals 14 residues. CDR1 and CDR2 from the germline V gene are LGHNA and YNFKEQ.

The chain combines TRBV11-2 with TRBJ2-7; TCRdb outputs TRBD1, but without DNA this stays unchecked. Germline V CDR1 and CDR2: SGHAT, FQNNGV. The CDR3 has 15 amino acids. CDR3 residues: CASRQGAGQAGEQYF.

CDR3 loop: CASSLPRTSGGQYNEQFF. The chain recombines TRBV5-1 with TRBJ2-1; TCRdb returns TRBD2, unconfirmable since there is no DNA. CDR3 size: 18 residues. CDR1 and CDR2 (germline): SGHRS, YFSETQ.

The chain's CDR3 is CASSSDSGVPYNEQFF. V is TRBV27 and J is TRBJ2-1; TCRdb selects TRBD2, and the lack of DNA leaves this call unchecked. This CDR3 is 16 amino acids long. CDR1 is MNHEY, CDR2 SMNVEV, per germline (reference sequence).